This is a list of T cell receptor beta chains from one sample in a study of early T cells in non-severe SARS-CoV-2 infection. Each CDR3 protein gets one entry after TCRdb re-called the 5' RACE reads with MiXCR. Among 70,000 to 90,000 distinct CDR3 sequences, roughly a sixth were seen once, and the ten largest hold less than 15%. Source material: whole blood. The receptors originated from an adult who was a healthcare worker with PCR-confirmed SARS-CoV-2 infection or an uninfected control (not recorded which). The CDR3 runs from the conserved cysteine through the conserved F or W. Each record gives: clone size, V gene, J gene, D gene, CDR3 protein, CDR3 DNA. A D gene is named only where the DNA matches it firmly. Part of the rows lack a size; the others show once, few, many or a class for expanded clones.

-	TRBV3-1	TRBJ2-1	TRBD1	CASSHFRDRGLYEQFF	TGTGCCAGCAGCCACTTCCGGGACAGGGGGCTGTATGAGCAGTTCTTC
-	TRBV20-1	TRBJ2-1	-	CSAPPGGNNEQFF	TGCAGTGCTCCTCCAGGAGGGAACAATGAGCAGTTCTTC
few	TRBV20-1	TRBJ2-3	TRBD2	CSARDMASGSTSTDTQYF	TGCAGTGCTAGAGATATGGCTAGCGGGTCTACTAGCACAGATACGCAGTATTTT
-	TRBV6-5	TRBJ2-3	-	CASSYSTVSTDTQYF	TGTGCCAGCAGTTACTCGACTGTTAGCACAGATACGCAGTATTTT
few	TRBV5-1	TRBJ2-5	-	CASRTFGQNQETQYF	TGCGCCAGCAGGACTTTTGGGCAGAACCAAGAGACCCAGTACTTC
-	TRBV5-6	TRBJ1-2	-	CASSLGARGLDGYTF	TGTGCCAGCAGCTTGGGAGCCAGGGGACTTGATGGCTACACCTTC
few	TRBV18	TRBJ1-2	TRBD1	CASSLRRGLDYGYTF	TGTGCCAGCTCACTACGGAGGGGGCTCGACTATGGCTACACCTTC
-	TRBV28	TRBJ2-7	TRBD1	CASSLYGSGGSEQYF	TGTGCCAGCAGTTTGTATGGGTCAGGGGGAAGCGAGCAGTACTTC
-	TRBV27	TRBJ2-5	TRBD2	CASSPGLAGVLETQYF	TGTGCCAGCAGTCCAGGACTAGCGGGAGTCTTGGAGACCCAGTACTTC
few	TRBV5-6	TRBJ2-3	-	CATCLRGTDTQYF	TGTGCCACCTGCCTGCGGGGCACAGATACGCAGTATTTT
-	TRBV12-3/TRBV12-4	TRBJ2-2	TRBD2	CASRSGTSGRTGELFF	TGTGCCAGCAGGTCCGGGACTAGCGGGAGAACCGGGGAGCTGTTTTTT
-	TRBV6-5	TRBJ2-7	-	CASSYSSPTGSGEFSYEQYF	TGTGCCAGCAGTTACTCGAGCCCCACAGGGAGCGGAGAATTTTCCTACGAGCAGTACTTC
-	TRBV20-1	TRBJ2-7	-	CSARETGTSYEQYF	TGCAGTGCTAGAGAAACAGGGACATCCTACGAGCAGTACTTC
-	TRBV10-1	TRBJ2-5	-	CASSESGVKETQYF	TGCGCCAGCAGTGAGTCGGGGGTGAAAGAGACCCAGTACTTC
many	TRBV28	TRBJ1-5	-	CASRNRNQPQHF	TGTGCCAGCAGAAACAGGAATCAGCCCCAGCATTTT
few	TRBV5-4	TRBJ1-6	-	CASSLPGGERRSPLHF	TGTGCCAGCAGTCTCCCGGGGGGGGAGCGACGGTCACCCCTCCACTTT
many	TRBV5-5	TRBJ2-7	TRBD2	CASSPRTSGIIYEQYF	TGTGCCAGCAGCCCACGGACTAGCGGGATAATCTACGAGCAGTACTTC
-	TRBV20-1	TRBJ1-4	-	CSARKGNTNEKLFF	TGCAGTGCTAGAAAGGGGAACACTAATGAAAAACTGTTTTTT
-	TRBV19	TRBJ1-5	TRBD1	CASSILTGDNQPQHF	TGTGCCAGTAGTATTTTGACAGGGGACAATCAGCCCCAGCATTTT
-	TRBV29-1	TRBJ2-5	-	CSVDYRETQYF	TGCAGCGTTGATTACCGAGAGACCCAGTACTTC
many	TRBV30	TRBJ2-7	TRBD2	CAWSVSGLVREQYF	TGTGCCTGGAGTGTGTCGGGACTAGTTCGCGAGCAGTACTTC
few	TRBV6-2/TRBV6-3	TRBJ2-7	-	CASSPRRYF	TGTGCCAGCAGCCCCCGAAGGTACTTC